This T cell receptor (beta chain) was sequenced in a study of long-term antiretroviral therapy in people with HIV. Researchers ran immunoSEQ v3.0 at survey level. TCRdb keeps only in-frame clones here, not all; method: immunoSEQ multiplex PCR. The sample consists of around 26,000 clones, 80% to 95% of them appearing once. Germline V gene data show CDR1 as SGDLS and CDR2 as YYNGEE. This CDR3 region has 15 residues. Between the trimmed V and J ends, which lost 3 bases and 2 bases, there was a span of 12 bases. The chain couples TRBV9 to TRBJ1-3; TRBD1 is a possible D gene (5 bases). This TCR derives from a woman aged 35 to 49 with HIV. Sequencing used unsorted PBMCs, obtained 7.6 years after starting antiretroviral therapy. The CDR3 coding sequence is TGTGCCAGCAGCGCCGGCTCAGGGACTGGAAACACCATATATTTT. Its translation: CASSAGSGTGNTIYF.